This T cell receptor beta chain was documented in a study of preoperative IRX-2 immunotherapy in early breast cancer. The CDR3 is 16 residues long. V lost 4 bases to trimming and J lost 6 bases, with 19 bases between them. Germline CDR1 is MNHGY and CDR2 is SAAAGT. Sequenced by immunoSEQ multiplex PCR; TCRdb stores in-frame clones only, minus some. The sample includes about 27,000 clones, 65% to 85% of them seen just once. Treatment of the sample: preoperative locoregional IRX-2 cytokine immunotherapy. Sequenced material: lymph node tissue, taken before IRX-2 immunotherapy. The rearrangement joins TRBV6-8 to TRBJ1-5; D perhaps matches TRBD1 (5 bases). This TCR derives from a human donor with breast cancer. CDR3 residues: CASSSPPQRRGQPQHF. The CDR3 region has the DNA TGTGCCAGCAGTTCCCCCCCACAGCGAAGGGGTCAGCCCCAGCATTTT.